These 26 T cell receptor beta chains were all obtained from the same sample, sequenced in a study of blood T cells in healthy people across ages. The authors ran a second PCR of 7 to 11 cycles using a sample-barcoded 5' primer and a J-beta primer mix. MiXCR, run by TCRdb on the 5' RACE reads, gives a single entry per CDR3 protein. The table shows 800,000 or so distinct CDR3 sequences, with roughly 25% occurring only once. The same sample was also used in a study of T cells of mothers and their children.

Sequencing used blood. These receptors originate from a boy younger than 18 in good health.

The chain is built from TRBV29-1 and TRBJ2-5; no firm D call. There are 12 residues in the CDR3. V lost 3 bases, J lost 3 bases, and 8 bases lay in between. The germline gives CDR1 SQVTM, CDR2 ANQGSEA. CDR3 sequence (DNA): TGCAGCGTTGATCGGTGGAAAGAGACCCAGTACTTC. Protein product: CSVDRWKETQYF.

The rearrangement joins TRBV6-5 to TRBJ2-3, with no clear D. Germline V CDR1 and CDR2: MNHEY, SVGAGI. V lost 0 bases, J lost 6 bases, and 13 bases lay in between. This CDR3 has 15 amino acids. The CDR3 protein is CASSYSMVTADTQYF. The CDR3 DNA is TGTGCCAGCAGTTACTCTATGGTTACGGCTGATACGCAGTATTTT.

This clonotype was seen a few times. The rearrangement links TRBV19 to TRBJ1-2, with D unclear. The CDR3 length is 14 residues. The germline CDR1 and CDR2 sequences are LNHDA and SQIVND (reference sequence). V gave up 4 bases and J gave up 2 bases, with 11 bases separating them. DNA for the CDR3: TGTGCCAGTAGTAAAGGGCACAGCAACTATGGCTACACCTTC. As protein: CASSKGHSNYGYTF. The whole variable domain, remainder taken from reference TRBV19 and TRBJ1-2, is DGGITQSPKYLFRKEGQNVTLSCEQNLNHDAMYWYRQDPGQGLRLIYYSQIVNDFQKGDIAEGYSVSREKKESFPLTVTSAQKNPTAFYLCASSKGHSNYGYTFGSGTRLTVV.

This clonotype has a handful of counts. J is TRBJ1-2 and V is TRBV7-2; no reliable D call. Per the germline V gene, CDR1 is SGHTA and CDR2 is FQGNSA. Trimming took off 1 base at V and 2 bases at J, with 8 bases between the two ends. CDR3 length: 14 amino acids. The CDR3: CASSLEHGNYGYTF. As DNA, the CDR3 is TGTGCCAGCAGCTTAGAACACGGGAACTATGGCTACACCTTC.

The chain uses TRBV20-1 and TRBJ2-3, with D maybe TRBD2 (6 bases). Germline CDR1 DFQATT, CDR2 SNEGSKA (reference sequence). V lost 5 bases, J lost 3 bases, and 18 bases lay in between. There are 15 residues in the CDR3. CDR3 residues: CSAPMGGAGTDTQYF. As DNA, the CDR3 is TGCAGTGCTCCCATGGGGGGAGCCGGGACAGATACGCAGTATTTT.

The chain carries TRBV24-1 and TRBJ2-3; 7 bases are shared with TRBD2. There are 13 residues in the CDR3. V trimming: 7 bases; J trimming: 0 bases; junction bases outside the gene matches: 0. CDR1 KGHDR and CDR2 SFDVKD come from the germline V gene. The DNA for the CDR3 is TGTGCCACCAGGCGGGAGAGCACAGATACGCAGTATTTT. Protein: CATRRESTDTQYF.

The chain links TRBV7-2 to TRBJ1-2, with 7 bases that match TRBD1. Germline V CDR1 and CDR2: SGHTA, FQGNSA. This CDR3 region has 17 residues. The ends lost 5 bases at V and 5 bases at J; junction bases unmatched: 17. CDR3 sequence (DNA): TGTGCCAGCAGCACTCAGGGACAGACGGTTGCCTCTTATGGCTACACCTTC. This gives the protein CASSTQGQTVASYGYTF.

This clonotype came up a few times. The chain joins TRBV21-1 to TRBJ1-6. TRBV21-1 is a documented pseudogene. The CDR3 extends over 17 amino acids. CDR3 residues: CASSGGLTGSYNSPLHF. The DNA of the CDR3 is TGTGCCAGCAGCGGGGGACTCACCGGCTCCTATAATTCACCCCTCCACTTT.

This clonotype showed up many times. The J gene is TRBJ1-3, the V gene TRBV7-9; D gene ambiguous. This CDR3 is built from 14 residues. Germline CDR1 is SEHNR and CDR2 is FQNEAQ (reference sequence). V gave up 6 bases and J gave up 0 bases, with 9 bases separating them. Here the CDR3 reads CASSYSSSGNTIYF. The CDR3 coding sequence is TGTGCCAGCAGTTACTCTAGCTCTGGAAACACCATATATTTT.

This sequence joins TRBV30 and TRBJ2-2; the match to TRBD1 covers 7 bases. This CDR3 comprises 17 residues. V dropped 2 bases and J dropped 7; count of bases not matched to a gene: 16. Germline assignment: CDR1 GTSNPN and CDR2 SVGIG (reference sequence). CDR3 loop: CAWSTYVGTAIGGELFF. For the CDR3, the DNA is TGTGCCTGGAGTACATACGTCGGGACAGCCATTGGCGGGGAGCTGTTTTTT.

The V call is TRBV6-5, the J call TRBJ2-5; 11 nucleotides align to TRBD1. The last part of the DNA fits TRBJ2-7 better; the J call may be wrong. The CDR3 sequence is 15 residues long. The V gene's germline CDR1 is MNHEY and CDR2 SVGAGI. The CDR3 DNA sequence: TGTGCCAGCAAAAAAACCGGGACAGGGGGCTACGAGCAGTACTTC. This encodes CASKKTGTGGYEQYF.

This sequence joins TRBV28 and TRBJ2-7; no clear D. Germline CDR1 reads MDHEN; CDR2 reads SYDVKM. This CDR3 contains 15 residues. V gave up 5 bases and J gave up 0 bases, with 14 bases separating them. CDR3 protein: CASSRTAPLSYEQYF. The CDR3 coding sequence is TGTGCCAGCAGTCGTACAGCCCCTCTCTCCTACGAGCAGTACTTC.

This clonotype occurred a few times. The genes are TRBV4-3 and TRBJ1-2; no clear D. Germline V lookup: CDR1 LGHNA, CDR2 YSLEER. The CDR3 is 16 amino acids. V lost 0 bases and J lost 3, with 14 bases in between. The CDR3 spells CASSQEWANVDYGYTF. The CDR3 DNA sequence: TGCGCCAGCAGCCAAGAATGGGCCAATGTGGACTATGGCTACACCTTC.

In this sample, this clonotype turned up a few times. The rearrangement links TRBV20-1 to TRBJ2-1; D ambiguous. Germline assignment: CDR1 DFQATT and CDR2 SNEGSKA (reference sequence). This CDR3 comprises 13 residues. Trimming took off 7 bases at V and 3 bases at J, with 13 bases between the two ends. The CDR3 here is CSVLARDYNEQFF. CDR3 bases: TGCAGTGTATTGGCTAGAGACTACAATGAGCAGTTCTTC.

The chain links TRBV7-2 to TRBJ1-2; no reliable D call. V lost 5 bases to trimming and J lost 4 bases, with 23 bases between them. The CDR3 length is 17 residues. From germline, CDR1 is SGHTA and CDR2 FQGNSA. CDR3: CASSTTPYARIFYGYTF. Here the CDR3 DNA reads TGTGCCAGCAGCACTACCCCCTATGCTAGAATATTCTATGGCTACACCTTC.

V is TRBV29-1 and J is TRBJ1-1; D not resolved. The germline V and J ends were trimmed by 7 bases and 6 bases, with 15 bases remaining between them. Germline V gene lookup returns CDR1 SQVTM and CDR2 ANQGSEA. The CDR3 contains 12 residues. The CDR3 is CSAMKSGSEAFF. Here the CDR3 DNA reads TGCAGCGCAATGAAATCGGGGTCTGAAGCTTTCTTT.

This clonotype came up many times. This chain links TRBV18 with TRBJ2-5; possible D gene TRBD1, 5 bases. Germline V gene data show CDR1 as KGHSH and CDR2 as LQKENI. Trimming took off 0 bases at V and 4 bases at J, with 9 bases between the two ends. The CDR3 is 14 amino acids. The CDR3 protein is CASSPPQGRETQYF. Here the CDR3 DNA reads TGTGCCAGCTCACCACCGCAGGGTCGAGAGACCCAGTACTTC.

This chain joins TRBV28 and TRBJ2-7; 7 bases are shared with TRBD1. V was pared by 5 bases and J by 7 bases, with 8 bases of the junction left unmatched. Germline V gene data show CDR1 as MDHEN and CDR2 as SYDVKM. The CDR3 sequence is 13 residues long. CDR3 bases: TGTGCCAGCAGTCCAGGGGGTGAGGGGGAGCAGTACTTC. It yields the protein CASSPGGEGEQYF. Looking up the rest from reference TRBV28 and TRBJ2-7 gives the full variable domain: DVKVTQSSRYLVKRTGEKVFLECVQDMDHENMFWYRQDPGLGLRLIYFSYDVKMKEKGDIPEGYSVSREKKERFSLILESASTNQTSMYLCASSPGGEGEQYFGPGTRLTVT.

V gene TRBV27 combines with J gene TRBJ1-2; tentatively, D is TRBD1 (5 bases). The germline V gene encodes CDR1 MNHEY and CDR2 SMNVEV (reference sequence). This CDR3 has 14 residues. With 2 bases removed from V and 2 bases from J, the gap between germline ends came to 9 bases. CDR3 sequence: CASSLRPGNYGYTF. DNA for the CDR3: TGTGCCAGCAGTTTAAGGCCAGGGAACTATGGCTACACCTTC.

Notes on this clonotype: Its ends do not fully match the called genes, so a read error is possible. The gene calls are TRBV11-2 and TRBJ2-5; a weak D match, TRBD2 (5 bases). From germline, CDR1 is SGHAT and CDR2 FQNNGV. This CDR3 comprises 13 residues. The DNA for the CDR3 is TGTGCCTGCAGCTATACCCCCTCAGGTGGAGGGTACTTC. Translated, it gives CACSYTPSGGGYF.

The chain joins TRBV3-1 to TRBJ2-3; 9 bases are shared with TRBD2. Unmatched junction bases numbered 2, after V lost 1 base and J lost 0 bases. Per germline, CDR1 LGHDT and CDR2 YNNKEL (reference sequence). This CDR3 contains 16 residues. The CDR3 loop reads CASSQGSGGSTDTQYF. DNA for the CDR3: TGTGCCAGCAGCCAAGGCAGCGGGGGGAGCACAGATACGCAGTATTTT.

This clonotype has just a few counts. The rearrangement joins TRBV27 to TRBJ2-7; possibly TRBD1 for D (5 bases). The V end lost 5 bases, the J end lost 2 bases, and 13 bases lay between the germline ends. This CDR3 is built from 14 residues. CDR1 and CDR2 from the germline V gene are MNHEY and SMNVEV (reference sequence). The CDR3 coding sequence is TGTGCCAGCAGTACCCAGGGATTGCCCTACGAGCAGTACTTC. Protein: CASSTQGLPYEQYF.

This clonotype was counted a few times. The chain carries TRBV7-8 and TRBJ1-2, with 7 nucleotides matching TRBD1. CDR1 and CDR2 (germline): SGHVS, FQNEAQ. The length of the CDR3 is 15 residues. The V segment lost 9 bases and the J segment 0 bases; nucleotides outside the gene matches: 10. The CDR3 is CASRDREDTNYGYTF. CDR3 bases: TGTGCCAGTCGAGACAGGGAAGATACTAACTATGGCTACACCTTC.

The table lists this clonotype with a few counts. This chain links TRBV28 with TRBJ1-5; the match to TRBD1 covers 8 bases. This CDR3 region has 14 residues. The V gene end was trimmed by 5 bases and the J gene end by 6 bases; junction bases not matched to a gene: 6. Per the germline V gene, CDR1 is MDHEN and CDR2 is SYDVKM. The CDR3 region is CASSPDRGSQPQHF. The CDR3 DNA follows: TGTGCCAGCAGTCCTGACAGGGGTAGTCAGCCCCAGCATTTT.

The chain links TRBV5-5 to TRBJ2-7, with D possibly called TRBD1 or TRBD2 (5 bases each). Judging by the DNA end, TRBJ2-1 fits better; the J call may be wrong. The germline gives CDR1 SGHKS, CDR2 YYEKEE (reference sequence). The CDR3 totals 14 residues. The CDR3 loop is CASSGGTGYNEQFF. As DNA, the CDR3 is TGTGCCAGCAGCGGAGGTACAGGTTACAATGAGCAGTTCTTC.

This clonotype was detected only a few times. The V call is TRBV6-2 or TRBV6-3, the J call TRBJ1-5, with D tentatively TRBD1 (6 bases). The length of the CDR3 is 16 residues. Germline lookup yields CDR1 MNHEY and CDR2 SVGEGT. V dropped 6 bases and J dropped 2 bases, with 17 bases sitting between them. In nucleotides, the CDR3 is TGTGCCAGCAGCCTGACGGGGGGGGCTGGCAATCAGCCCCAGCATTTT. Amino acid sequence: CASSLTGGAGNQPQHF.